The 25 T cell receptor beta chains reported below all come from one sample, sequenced in a study of response to subunit inactivated influenza vaccine. TCRdb used MiXCR to reprocess the RT-PCR reads, holding one entry per CDR3 protein. The sample lists 280,000 or so distinct CDR3 sequences, 21% occurring once. Sequences were derived from PBMCs from blood, sampled about 20 months after vaccination. The receptor set was obtained from a man between 50 and 69 years old who received an inactivated influenza vaccine.

J is TRBJ2-5 and V is TRBV30; 12 bases agree with TRBD2. V lost 0 bases, J lost 4 bases, and 18 bases stayed unmatched. The CDR3 length is 20 residues. CDR1 and CDR2 (germline): GTSNPN, SVGIG (reference sequence). The CDR3 DNA reads as TGTGCCTGGAGTGTACTAAGGCGTGGACTAGCGGGGCTCGAGGGAGAGACCCAGTACTTC. Its translation is CAWSVLRRGLAGLEGETQYF.

A few counts support this clonotype. The chain is built from TRBV4-1 and TRBJ2-7; no clear D gene. The CDR3 has 15 amino acids. V dropped 0 bases and J dropped 4 bases, with 13 bases sitting between them. Germline lookup yields CDR1 MGHRA and CDR2 YSYEKL. CDR3 coding DNA: TGCGCCAGCAGCCAAGAGGCGAGTGCGAAATACGAGCAGTACTTC. Its translation: CASSQEASAKYEQYF.

This clonotype turned up a few times. The chain recombines TRBV5-1 with TRBJ2-5; no firm D call. V was trimmed by 0 bases and J by 1 base, leaving 10 bases between them. Germline lookup yields CDR1 SGHRS and CDR2 YFSETQ. The CDR3 has 15 amino acids. CDR3 sequence (DNA): TGCGCCAGCAGCTTGGTGGCCGGGTCCCAAGAGACCCAGTACTTC. Amino acids: CASSLVAGSQETQYF.

This rearrangement joins TRBV19 to TRBJ1-3, with D perhaps TRBD1 (6 bases). V lost 8 bases to trimming and J lost 0 bases, with 17 bases between them. Germline loops: CDR1 LNHDA, CDR2 SQIVND (reference sequence). The CDR3 runs to 16 residues. The CDR3 sequence: CASHPNRDFSGNTIYF. As DNA, the CDR3 is TGTGCCAGTCACCCAAACAGGGACTTCTCTGGAAACACCATATATTTT.

A single count supports this clonotype. This chain connects TRBV2 to TRBJ2-1; a possible D gene is TRBD2 (5 bases). The CDR3 totals 11 residues. Per germline, CDR1 SNHLY and CDR2 FYNNEI. The V end lost 5 bases, the J end lost 10 bases, and 9 bases lay between the germline ends. For the CDR3, the DNA is TGTGCCAGCAGTCCACTAGTGGAGCAGTTCTTC. It translates to CASSPLVEQFF.

This clonotype turned up a few times. The genes are TRBV6-1 and TRBJ2-3; D ambiguous. Looked up from germline, CDR1 is MNHNS and CDR2 is SASEGT. V shed 4 bases and J shed 2 bases, with 10 bases lying between them. The CDR3 has 14 residues. The CDR3 DNA reads as TGTGCCAGCAGTGCTAGGACCTACACAGATACGCAGTATTTT. Translated, it gives CASSARTYTDTQYF.

For the CDR3, the DNA is TGTGCCAGCAGTTTTGGGGGGAAACTGTTTTTT. Its protein is CASSFGGKLFF. This chain joins TRBV12-3 or TRBV12-4 and TRBJ1-4; a possible D gene is TRBD1 (5 bases). The V gene lost 3 bases and the J gene lost 11 bases, with 7 bases spanning the gap. The CDR3 length is 11 residues.

This clonotype was seen many times. The chain joins TRBV7-2 to TRBJ1-1; D uncertain. The V end lost 5 bases, the J end lost 4 bases, and 11 bases lay between the germline ends. Germline lookup yields CDR1 SGHTA and CDR2 FQGNSA. This CDR3 region has 13 residues. Here the CDR3 DNA reads TGTGCCAGCAGCACTTCCACCGCCACTGAAGCTTTCTTT. The encoded protein is CASSTSTATEAFF.

V is TRBV4-1 and J is TRBJ1-1, with D tentatively TRBD1 (5 bases). With 4 bases removed from V and 2 bases from J, the gap between germline ends came to 14 bases. This CDR3 is 15 amino acids long. Germline CDR1 is MGHRA and CDR2 is YSYEKL. CDR3 residues: CASSRGDGSNTEAFF. CDR3 bases: TGCGCCAGCAGCCGGGGCGATGGGTCAAACACTGAAGCTTTCTTT.

A single count supports this clonotype. The CDR3 DNA reads TGTGCCAGCACTATCCGGGATGAGCTGTTTTTT. The encoded protein is CASTIRDELFF. The chain couples TRBV7-2 to TRBJ2-2, with D possibly matching TRBD2 (5 bases). CDR1 is SGHTA, CDR2 FQGNSA, per germline. V lost 7 bases, J lost 11 bases, and 11 bases lay in between. There are 11 residues in the CDR3.

The rearrangement uses TRBV7-6 and TRBJ2-1; D perhaps matches TRBD2 (6 bases). Trimming removed 3 bases from V and 4 bases from J, with 22 bases in between. Germline values: CDR1 SGHVS, CDR2 FNYEAQ. The CDR3 length is 18 residues. This chain's CDR3 is CASSFGSPGTHLYNEQFF. CDR3 coding DNA: TGTGCCAGCAGCTTTGGGTCGCCCGGGACTCACCTATACAATGAGCAGTTCTTC. The full variable domain, its missing parts supplied by reference TRBV7-6 and TRBJ2-1, is GAGVSQSPRYKVTKRGQDVALRCDPISGHVSLYWYRQALGQGPEFLTYFNYEAQQDKSGLPNDRFSAERPEGSISTLTIQRTEQRDSAMYRCASSFGSPGTHLYNEQFFGPGTRLTVL.

The genes are TRBV12-3 or TRBV12-4 and TRBJ2-2; D uncertain. The CDR3 loop spans 15 amino acids. Deletions cut 6 bases from V and 1 base from J, with 12 bases between. The CDR3 DNA follows: TGTGCCAGCAGGAGGACGCTGGGGAACACCGGGGAGCTGTTTTTT. This translates into CASRRTLGNTGELFF.

This sequence joins TRBV9 and TRBJ2-5; TRBD2 aligns across 7 bases. The CDR3 contains 14 residues. The V segment lost 4 bases and the J segment 4 bases; nucleotides outside the gene matches: 7. Germline CDR1 is SGDLS and CDR2 is YYNGEE. CDR3 nucleotide sequence: TGTGCCAGCAGCCCCCCTGGGGGGGTAGAGACCCAGTACTTC. Translation gives CASSPPGGVETQYF.

This clonotype occurred many times. The chain couples TRBV4-1 to TRBJ1-1, with D tentatively TRBD1 (5 bases). Germline CDR1 and CDR2: MGHRA and YSYEKL. The CDR3 totals 14 residues. V was cut by 0 bases and J by 10 bases, with 15 bases left in between. The CDR3 sequence: CASSQDYRLSGAFF. The CDR3 DNA reads as TGCGCCAGCAGCCAAGATTACAGGTTGTCGGGAGCTTTCTTT.

The CDR3 is CASSYSLAGAYEQYF. CDR3 nucleotide sequence: TGTGCCAGCAGTTACTCTCTAGCGGGAGCCTACGAGCAGTACTTC. The V call is TRBV6-5, the J call TRBJ2-7, with TRBD2 matching 10 bases. The germline V gene encodes CDR1 MNHEY and CDR2 SVGAGI. Germline trimming cut 0 bases from V and 2 bases from J; bases unmatched to any gene: 1. The length of the CDR3 is 15 residues.

This clonotype was counted a few times. The chain carries TRBV7-2 and TRBJ2-3; 8 positions match TRBD1. V shed 5 bases, J shed 4 bases, and the junction held 8 bases outside the gene matches. Germline lookup yields CDR1 SGHTA and CDR2 FQGNSA. The CDR3 is 15 residues long. The CDR3 nucleotides read TGTGCCAGCAGCGGCGGCAGGGGGCGCCCAGATACGCAGTATTTT. This codes for CASSGGRGRPDTQYF.

The chain employs TRBV7-8 and TRBJ2-2; D remains unclear. V shed 1 base and J shed 0 bases, with 9 bases lying between them. This CDR3 comprises 16 residues. The germline gives CDR1 SGHVS, CDR2 FQNEAQ. The CDR3, as DNA: TGTGCCAGCAGCTTAGGGGTAGGAGCGAACACCGGGGAGCTGTTTTTT. This sequence encodes CASSLGVGANTGELFF.

This clonotype was observed a handful of times. J is TRBJ1-4 and V is TRBV27, with 8 bases fitting TRBD1. The CDR3 runs to 14 residues. V trimming: 5 bases; J trimming: 7 bases; junction bases outside the gene matches: 6. CDR1 and CDR2 from the germline V gene are MNHEY and SMNVEV (reference sequence). CDR3 coding DNA: TGTGCCAGCAGTCAGACAGGGGCGGGTGAAAAACTGTTTTTT. Protein sequence: CASSQTGAGEKLFF. Full variable domain (missing parts from reference TRBV27 and TRBJ1-4): EAQVTQNPRYLITVTGKKLTVTCSQNMNHEYMSWYRQDPGLGLRQIYYSMNVEVTDKGDVPEGYKVSRKEKRNFPLILESPSPNQTSLYFCASSQTGAGEKLFFGSGTQLSVL.

This clonotype was recorded a few times. This chain links TRBV4-1 with TRBJ1-6; unclear D gene. CDR3 length equals 16 residues. Trimming stripped 2 bases from V and 6 bases from J, with 14 bases between. CDR1 is MGHRA, CDR2 YSYEKL, per germline. The CDR3 sequence is CASSQSGFALNSPLHF. The CDR3 nucleotides read TGCGCCAGCAGCCAATCCGGGTTTGCTCTTAATTCACCCCTCCACTTT.

Turning to this clonotype: A read error may produce the germline difference seen at one junction end. V is TRBV4-3 and J is TRBJ2-3; TRBD1 matches at 11 bases. Looked up from germline, CDR1 is LGHNA and CDR2 is YSLEER. The CDR3 sequence is 15 residues long. CDR3 sequence reads: CAGSEGQGGGDTQYF. In DNA, the CDR3 is TGCGCCGGCAGCGAGGGACAGGGGGGTGGAGATACGCAGTATTTT.

The chain uses TRBV13 and TRBJ2-2; possible D gene TRBD2, 5 bases. The germline V and J ends were trimmed by 5 bases and 1 base, with 11 bases remaining between them. CDR1 PRHDT and CDR2 FYEKMQ come from the germline V gene (reference sequence). This CDR3 is 15 amino acids long. The CDR3 sequence is CASSLLRVNTGELFF. The CDR3 DNA sequence: TGTGCCAGCAGCCTCCTGAGGGTGAACACCGGGGAGCTGTTTTTT.

This clonotype was recorded many times. The CDR3 coding sequence is TGTGCCAGCAGCGTAAGCCTCGAAAACATTCAGTACTTC. Translation: CASSVSLENIQYF. V gene TRBV9 combines with J gene TRBJ2-4; no firm D call. Germline V CDR1 and CDR2: SGDLS, YYNGEE. The CDR3 runs 13 residues. The germline V and J ends were trimmed by 1 base and 5 bases, with 7 bases remaining between them.

This clonotype came up a few times. The chain has TRBV5-1 and TRBJ2-1; either TRBD1 or TRBD2 may supply D (6 bases each). The CDR3 totals 15 residues. With 4 bases removed from V and 2 bases from J, the gap between germline ends came to 13 bases. Per the germline V gene, CDR1 is SGHRS and CDR2 is YFSETQ. The CDR3 reads CASSASGGTYNEQFF. CDR3 nucleotides: TGCGCCAGCAGCGCCTCCGGGGGCACCTACAATGAGCAGTTCTTC.

The gene calls are TRBV4-1 and TRBJ2-7, with 11 bases identical to TRBD2. Germline V gene data show CDR1 as MGHRA and CDR2 as YSYEKL. J lost 2 bases, V lost 1 base, and 4 bases had no gene match. The CDR3 is 16 residues long. CDR3 DNA sequence: TGCGCCAGCAGCCAAGGGGGACTAGCGGACACCTACGAGCAGTACTTC. Encoded protein: CASSQGGLADTYEQYF.

This clonotype was recorded a few times. The V gene is TRBV29-1, the J gene TRBJ1-4; perhaps TRBD1 as D (6 bases). The CDR3 runs 14 residues. The germline gives CDR1 SQVTM, CDR2 ANQGSEA. Trimming pared 7 bases from V and 8 bases from J, leaving 20 bases between. The CDR3 here is CSARGAGRNEKLFF. The CDR3 DNA sequence: TGCAGCGCAAGGGGGGCAGGGAGAAACGAAAAACTGTTTTTT.